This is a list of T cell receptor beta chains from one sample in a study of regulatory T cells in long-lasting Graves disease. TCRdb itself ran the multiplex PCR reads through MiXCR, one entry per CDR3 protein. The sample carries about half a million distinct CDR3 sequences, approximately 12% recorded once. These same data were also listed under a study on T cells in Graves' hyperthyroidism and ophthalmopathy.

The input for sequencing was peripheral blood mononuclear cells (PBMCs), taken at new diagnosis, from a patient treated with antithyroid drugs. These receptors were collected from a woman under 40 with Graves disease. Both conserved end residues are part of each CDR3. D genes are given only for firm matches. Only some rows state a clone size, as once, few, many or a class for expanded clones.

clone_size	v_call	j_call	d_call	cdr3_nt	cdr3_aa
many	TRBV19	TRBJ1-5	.	TGTGCCAGTAGTGACAGCCCTGGGGGATGGAGCAATCAGCCCCAGCATTTT	CASSDSPGGWSNQPQHF
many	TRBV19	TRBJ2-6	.	TGTGCCAGTCACACCGGGAGTCCAGGGGCCAACGTCCTGACTTTC	CASHTGSPGANVLTF
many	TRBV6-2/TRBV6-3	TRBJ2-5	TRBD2	TGTGCCAGCAGTGTAACTGGACTAGCGGGAAGGGTAGAGACCCAGTACTTC	CASSVTGLAGRVETQYF
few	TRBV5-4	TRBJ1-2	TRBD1	TGTGCCAGCACAGACTACAGGGGAAACTATGGCTACACCTTC	CASTDYRGNYGYTF
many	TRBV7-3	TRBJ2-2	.	TGTGCCAGCAGCTCCACGGGCACCGGGGAGCTGTTTTTT	CASSSTGTGELFF
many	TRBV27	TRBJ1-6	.	TGTGCCAGCAGTCCCGGACAGACGAATTCACCCCTCCACTTT	CASSPGQTNSPLHF
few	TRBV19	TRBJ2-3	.	TGTGCCAGTAGTATGAGTTTACCGGCCTCTCGGGGAGATACGCAGTATTTT	CASSMSLPASRGDTQYF
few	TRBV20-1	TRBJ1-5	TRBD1	TGCAGTGCTAGAGATAGAAGACAGGGCGGGAATCAGCCCCAGCATTTT	CSARDRRQGGNQPQHF
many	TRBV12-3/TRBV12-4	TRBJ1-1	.	TGTGCCAGCAGTTTAATGGGATCGGACACTGAAGCTTTCTTT	CASSLMGSDTEAFF
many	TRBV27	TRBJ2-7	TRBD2	TGTGCCAGCAGTCGCAAAACTCCCGGGACTAGAGTATTCCCTTTGGGCTACGAGCAGTACTTC	CASSRKTPGTRVFPLGYEQYF
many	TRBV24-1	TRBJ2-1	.	TGTGCCACCAGTGATTTCCCCGTATGGCCCGGTGGCGATGAGCAGTTCTTC	CATSDFPVWPGGDEQFF
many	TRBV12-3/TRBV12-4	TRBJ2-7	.	TGTGCCAGCAGCCGGACAGGCGGGAACGAGCAGTACTTC	CASSRTGGNEQYF
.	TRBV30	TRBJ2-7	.	TGTGCCTGGAGTGTATTGGGCGGGGAGACCTACGAGCAGTACTTC	CAWSVLGGETYEQYF
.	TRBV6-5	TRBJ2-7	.	TGTGCCAGCAGTTACCGTTCCTTCCTAACATCAGATACAGGTCTAAGCTCCTACGAGCAGTACTTC	CASSYRSFLTSDTGLSSYEQYF
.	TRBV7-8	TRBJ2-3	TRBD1	TGTGCCAGCAGCATAGACGGGACAGGGAGTTCAACAGATACGCAGTATTTT	CASSIDGTGSSTDTQYF
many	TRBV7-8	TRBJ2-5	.	TGTGCCAGCAGCCGGGGACGGACCCAAGAGACCCAGTACTTC	CASSRGRTQETQYF
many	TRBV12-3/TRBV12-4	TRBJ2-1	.	TGTGCCAGCAGTTTCCCCAGTGTGGGCAATGACCAGTTCTTC	CASSFPSVGNDQFF
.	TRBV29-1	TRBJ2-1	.	TGCAGCGTTGAAGATCTGGCACGTAATGAGCAGTTCTTC	CSVEDLARNEQFF
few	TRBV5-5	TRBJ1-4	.	TGTGCCAGCAGCTTGGCCGGGACGGGGGCAAATGAAAAACTGTTTTTT	CASSLAGTGANEKLFF
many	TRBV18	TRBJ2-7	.	TGTGCCAGCTCTACCATGACCTACGAGCAGTACTTC	CASSTMTYEQYF
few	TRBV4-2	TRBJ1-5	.	TGTGCCAGCAGCCAAGACCCCCCTCAGCCCCAGCATTTT	CASSQDPPQPQHF
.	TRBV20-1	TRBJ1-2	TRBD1	TGCAGTGCTAGACCGGGACAGAGTTATGGCTACACCTTC	CSARPGQSYGYTF
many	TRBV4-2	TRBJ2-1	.	TGTGCCAGCAGCCCCGTCGGTCTAGCCCGCGAAAATGAGCAGTTCTTC	CASSPVGLARENEQFF